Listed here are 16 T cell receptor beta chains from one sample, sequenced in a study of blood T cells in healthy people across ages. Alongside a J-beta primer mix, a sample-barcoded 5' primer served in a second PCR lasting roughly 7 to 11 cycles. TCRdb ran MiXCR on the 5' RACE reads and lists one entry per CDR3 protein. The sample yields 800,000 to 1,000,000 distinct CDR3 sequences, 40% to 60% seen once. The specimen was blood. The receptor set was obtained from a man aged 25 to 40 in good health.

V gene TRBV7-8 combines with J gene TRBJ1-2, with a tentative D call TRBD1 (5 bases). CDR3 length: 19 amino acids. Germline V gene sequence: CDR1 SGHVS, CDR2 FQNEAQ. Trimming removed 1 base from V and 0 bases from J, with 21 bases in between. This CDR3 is CASSLGRWGRETANYGYTF. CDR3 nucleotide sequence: TGTGCCAGCAGCTTAGGACGGTGGGGCAGGGAGACAGCTAACTATGGCTACACCTTC.

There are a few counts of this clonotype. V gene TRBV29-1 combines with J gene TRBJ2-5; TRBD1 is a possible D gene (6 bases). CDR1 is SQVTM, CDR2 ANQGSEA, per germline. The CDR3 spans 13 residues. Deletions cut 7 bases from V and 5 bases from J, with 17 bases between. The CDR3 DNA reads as TGCAGCGGAGAGGGGGACAATGAGGAGACCCAGTACTTC. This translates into CSGEGDNEETQYF.

CDR3 DNA sequence: TGTGCCAGCAGTTTAGGGGGCGTATCACCCCTCCACTTT. Its protein is CASSLGGVSPLHF. The chain recombines TRBV6-6 with TRBJ1-6; 7 bases are shared with TRBD1. The CDR3 loop spans 13 amino acids. V lost 4 bases and J lost 10; bases outside the gene matches: 4. Per the germline V gene, CDR1 is MNHNY and CDR2 is SVGAGI (reference sequence).

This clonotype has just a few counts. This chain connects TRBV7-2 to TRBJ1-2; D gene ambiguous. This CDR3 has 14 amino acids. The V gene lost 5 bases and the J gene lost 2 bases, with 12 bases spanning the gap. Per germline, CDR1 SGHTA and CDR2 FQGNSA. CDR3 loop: CASSLRELNYGYTF. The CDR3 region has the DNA TGTGCCAGCAGCCTACGGGAGCTCAACTATGGCTACACCTTC.

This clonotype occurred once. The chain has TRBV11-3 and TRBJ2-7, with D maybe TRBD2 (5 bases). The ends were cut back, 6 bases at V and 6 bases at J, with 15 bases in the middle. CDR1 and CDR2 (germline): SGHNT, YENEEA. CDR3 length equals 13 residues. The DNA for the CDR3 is TGTGCCAGCAGGCTAGCCAGCGGAGGCGAGCAGTACTTC. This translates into CASRLASGGEQYF.

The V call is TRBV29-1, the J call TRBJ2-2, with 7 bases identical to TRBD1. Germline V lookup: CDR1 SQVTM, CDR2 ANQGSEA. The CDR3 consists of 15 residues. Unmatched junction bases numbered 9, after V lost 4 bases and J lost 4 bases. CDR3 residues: CSVVVGTVITGELFF. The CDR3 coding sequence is TGCAGCGTTGTAGTCGGGACAGTTATCACCGGGGAGCTGTTTTTT.

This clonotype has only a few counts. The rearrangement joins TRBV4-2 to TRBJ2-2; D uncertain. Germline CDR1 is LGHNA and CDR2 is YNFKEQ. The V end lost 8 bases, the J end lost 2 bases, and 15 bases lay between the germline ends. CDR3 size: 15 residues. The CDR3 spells CASFHTSLNTGELFF. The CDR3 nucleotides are TGTGCCAGCTTTCACACATCCTTAAACACCGGGGAGCTGTTTTTT.

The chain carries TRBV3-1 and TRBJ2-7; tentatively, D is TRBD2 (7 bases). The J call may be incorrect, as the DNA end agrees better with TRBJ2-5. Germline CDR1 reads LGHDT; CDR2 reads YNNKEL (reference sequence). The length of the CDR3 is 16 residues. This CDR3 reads CASSQDQKGGEETQYF. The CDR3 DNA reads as TGTGCCAGCAGCCAAGATCAAAAGGGGGGGGAAGAGACCCAGTACTTC.

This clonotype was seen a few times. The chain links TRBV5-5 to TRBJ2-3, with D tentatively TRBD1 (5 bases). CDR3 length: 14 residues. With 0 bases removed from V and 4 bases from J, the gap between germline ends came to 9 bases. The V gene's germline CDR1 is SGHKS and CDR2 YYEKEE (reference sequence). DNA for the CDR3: TGTGCCAGCAGCTTGGGGGCAGGGCCAGATACGCAGTATTTT. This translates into CASSLGAGPDTQYF.

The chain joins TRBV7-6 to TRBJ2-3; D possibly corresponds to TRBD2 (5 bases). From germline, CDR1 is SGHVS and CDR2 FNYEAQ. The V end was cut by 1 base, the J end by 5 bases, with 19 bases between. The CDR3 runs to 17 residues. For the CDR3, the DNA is TGTGCCAGCAGCTTAGACAGAGGGTTGAATGGAGGAGATACGCAGTATTTT. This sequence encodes CASSLDRGLNGGDTQYF.

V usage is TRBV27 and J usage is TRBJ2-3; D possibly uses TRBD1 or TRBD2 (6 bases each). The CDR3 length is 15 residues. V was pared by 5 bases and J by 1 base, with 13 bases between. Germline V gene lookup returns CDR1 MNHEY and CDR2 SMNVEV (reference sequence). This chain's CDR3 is CASSPWGARTDTQYF. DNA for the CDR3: TGTGCCAGCAGTCCCTGGGGGGCCCGCACAGATACGCAGTATTTT.

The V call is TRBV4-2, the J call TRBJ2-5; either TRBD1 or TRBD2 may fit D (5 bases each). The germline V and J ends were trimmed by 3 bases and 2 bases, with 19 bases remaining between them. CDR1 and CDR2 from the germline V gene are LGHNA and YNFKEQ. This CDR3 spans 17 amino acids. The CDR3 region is CASSHKIGTDRQETQYF. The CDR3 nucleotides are TGTGCCAGCAGCCACAAAATAGGGACGGATAGACAAGAGACCCAGTACTTC.

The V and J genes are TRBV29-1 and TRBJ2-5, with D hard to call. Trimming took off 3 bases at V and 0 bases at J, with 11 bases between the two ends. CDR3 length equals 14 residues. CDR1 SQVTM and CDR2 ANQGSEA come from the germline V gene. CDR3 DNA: TGCAGCGTTGACATCGGACGAGACCAAGAGACCCAGTACTTC. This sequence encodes CSVDIGRDQETQYF.

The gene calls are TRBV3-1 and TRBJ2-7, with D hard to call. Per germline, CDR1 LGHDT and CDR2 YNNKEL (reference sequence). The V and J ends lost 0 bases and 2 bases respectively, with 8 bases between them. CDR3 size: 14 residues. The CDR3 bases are TGTGCCAGCAGCCAAGATGGCAGGACCTACGAGCAGTACTTC. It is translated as CASSQDGRTYEQYF.

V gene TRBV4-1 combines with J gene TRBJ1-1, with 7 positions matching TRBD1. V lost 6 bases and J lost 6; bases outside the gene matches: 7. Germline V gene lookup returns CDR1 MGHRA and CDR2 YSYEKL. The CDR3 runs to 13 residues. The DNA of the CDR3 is TGCGCCAGCAGAGACAGGGATTGGGCTGAAGCTTTCTTT. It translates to CASRDRDWAEAFF.

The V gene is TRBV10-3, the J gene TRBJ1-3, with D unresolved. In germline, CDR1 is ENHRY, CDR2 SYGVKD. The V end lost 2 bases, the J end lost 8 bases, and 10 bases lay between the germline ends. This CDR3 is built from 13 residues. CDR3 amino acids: CAISELYSDTIYF. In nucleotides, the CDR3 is TGTGCCATCAGTGAGCTTTATTCGGACACCATATATTTT.